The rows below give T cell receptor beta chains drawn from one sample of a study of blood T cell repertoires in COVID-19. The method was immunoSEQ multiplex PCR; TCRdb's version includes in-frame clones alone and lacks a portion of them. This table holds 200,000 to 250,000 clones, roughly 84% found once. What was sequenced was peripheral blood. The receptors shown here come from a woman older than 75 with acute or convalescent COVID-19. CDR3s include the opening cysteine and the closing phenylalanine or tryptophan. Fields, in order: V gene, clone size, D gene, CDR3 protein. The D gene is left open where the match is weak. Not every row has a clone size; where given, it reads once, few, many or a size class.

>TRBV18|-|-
CASSPNRDTESPLHF
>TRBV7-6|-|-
CASSSLQGGPETQYF
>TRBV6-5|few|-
CASSYRIGANEKLFF
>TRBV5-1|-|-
CASSLAGVKEEKLFF
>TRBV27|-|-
CASSFGPQGLNSNQPQHF
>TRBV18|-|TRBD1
CASSRDRVYGYTF
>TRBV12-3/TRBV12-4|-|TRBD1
CASSSTGLKPQHF
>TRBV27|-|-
CASSLLGRPSKNYGYTF
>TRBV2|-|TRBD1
CASSGQGYQGQPQHF
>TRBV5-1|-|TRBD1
CASSPGQTLGYGYTF
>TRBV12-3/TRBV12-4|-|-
CASSRGSGNTIYF
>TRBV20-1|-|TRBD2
CSASPGGQDTQYF
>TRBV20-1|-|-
CSASSQHTEAFF
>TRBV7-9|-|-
CASSPSMNYGYTF
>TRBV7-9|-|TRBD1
CASSWWGQGVNTEAFF
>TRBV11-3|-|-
CASSLHPGLINSGNTIYF
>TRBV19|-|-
CASSIGGRRGTGELFF
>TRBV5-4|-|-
CASSLDRVSTEAFF
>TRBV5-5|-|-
CASSLDPGHNTGELFF
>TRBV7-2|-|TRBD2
CASSPGGGEELFF
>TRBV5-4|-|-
CASSLGQGNTIYF
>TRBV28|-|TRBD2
CASNEAGGPDTQYF
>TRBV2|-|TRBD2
CASSEKSGVIADTQYF
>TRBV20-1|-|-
CSASAGGVTEAFF
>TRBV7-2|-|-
CASSSLRTSEKLFF
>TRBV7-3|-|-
CASSRSGGGGEQFF
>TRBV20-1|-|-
CSASSSNSGNTIYF
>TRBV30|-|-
CAWSVAGDTEAFF
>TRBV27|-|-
CASTTSLGGPAYNEQFF
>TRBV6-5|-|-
CASSRQTSSGNTIYF
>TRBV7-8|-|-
CASSPLVGGTYEQYF
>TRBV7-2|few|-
CASSLSYNTYYGYTF
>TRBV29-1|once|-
CSATRPGSTDTQYF
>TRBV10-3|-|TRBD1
CALAVTGGSGELFF
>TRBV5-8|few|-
CASSPLRGFTEAFF
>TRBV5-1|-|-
CASSYVQGAYGYTF